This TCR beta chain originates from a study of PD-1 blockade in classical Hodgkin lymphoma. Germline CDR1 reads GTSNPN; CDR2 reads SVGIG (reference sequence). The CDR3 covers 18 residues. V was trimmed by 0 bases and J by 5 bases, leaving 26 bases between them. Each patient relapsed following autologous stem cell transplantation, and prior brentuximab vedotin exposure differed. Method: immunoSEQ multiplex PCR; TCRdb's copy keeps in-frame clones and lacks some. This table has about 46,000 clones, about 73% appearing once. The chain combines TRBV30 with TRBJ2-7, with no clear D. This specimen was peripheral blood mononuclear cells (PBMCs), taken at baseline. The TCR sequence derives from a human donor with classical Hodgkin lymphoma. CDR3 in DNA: TGTGCCTGGAGTGTACGATTGGGCCGATACTTAACGGGCCACGAGCAGTACTTC. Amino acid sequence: CAWSVRLGRYLTGHEQYF.